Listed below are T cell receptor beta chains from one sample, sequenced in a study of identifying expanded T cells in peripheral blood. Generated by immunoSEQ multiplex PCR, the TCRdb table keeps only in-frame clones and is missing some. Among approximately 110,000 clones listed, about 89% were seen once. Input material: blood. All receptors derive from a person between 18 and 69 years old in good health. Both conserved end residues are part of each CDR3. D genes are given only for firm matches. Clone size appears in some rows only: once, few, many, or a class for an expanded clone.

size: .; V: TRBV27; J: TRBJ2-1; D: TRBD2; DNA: TGTGCCAGCAGTTTATCCAGGACTAGCTCCCCGTTCTTC; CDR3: CASSLSRTSSPFF
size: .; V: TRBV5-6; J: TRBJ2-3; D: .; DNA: TGTGCCAGCAGCTCCGCGATGGAGTCCACAGATACGCAGTATTTT; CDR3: CASSSAMESTDTQYF
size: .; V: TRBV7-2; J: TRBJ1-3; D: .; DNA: TGTGCCAGCAGCTTCTCCAGCAGTGGAAACACCATATATTTT; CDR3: CASSFSSSGNTIYF
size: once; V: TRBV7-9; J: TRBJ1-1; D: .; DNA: TGTGCCAGCAGCTTCTTGGACACTGAAGCTTTCTTT; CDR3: CASSFLDTEAFF
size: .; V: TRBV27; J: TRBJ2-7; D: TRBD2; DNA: TGTGCCAGCAGTTTATCGGCAGTGGGAGGGAACGAGCAGTACTTC; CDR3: CASSLSAVGGNEQYF
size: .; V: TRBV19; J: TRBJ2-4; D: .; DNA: TGTGCCAGTAGTATAGTGCGACTGACCAAAAACATTCAGTACTTC; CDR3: CASSIVRLTKNIQYF
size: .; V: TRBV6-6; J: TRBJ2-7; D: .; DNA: TGTGCCTCCCGGCGTACGCGGGAAACCTACGAGCAGTACTTC; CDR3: CASRRTRETYEQYF
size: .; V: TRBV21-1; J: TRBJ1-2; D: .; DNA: TGTGCCAGCACCGACAGGGGGGGTGGCTACACCTTC; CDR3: CASTDRGGGYTF
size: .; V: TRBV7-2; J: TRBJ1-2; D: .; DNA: TGTGCCAGCAGCTTACCTCAATATGGCTACACCTTC; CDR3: CASSLPQYGYTF
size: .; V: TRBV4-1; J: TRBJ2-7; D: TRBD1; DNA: TGCGCCAGCAGCCAAGAGGACAGGGGGTTCTCCTACGAGCAGTACTTC; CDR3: CASSQEDRGFSYEQYF
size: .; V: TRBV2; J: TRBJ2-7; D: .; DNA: TGTGCCAGCAGTGACGAGTTCTACGAGCAGTACTTC; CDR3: CASSDEFYEQYF
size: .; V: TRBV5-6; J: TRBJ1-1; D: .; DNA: TGTGCCAGCAGCTTATTGTCCCCAGGGGAACGGACTGAAGCTTTCTTT; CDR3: CASSLLSPGERTEAFF
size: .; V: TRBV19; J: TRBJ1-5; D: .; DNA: TGTGCCAGTAGTATAGATCTCTGGGGGCAGGGGTATCAGCCCCAGCATTTT; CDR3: CASSIDLWGQGYQPQHF
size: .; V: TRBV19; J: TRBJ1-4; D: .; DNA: TGTGCCACCACCGCAGGGCGAGCTAATGAAAAACTGTTTTTT; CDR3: CATTAGRANEKLFF
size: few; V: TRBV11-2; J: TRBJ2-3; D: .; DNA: TGTGCCAGCAGCTTAGGATACGATACGCAGTATTTT; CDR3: CASSLGYDTQYF
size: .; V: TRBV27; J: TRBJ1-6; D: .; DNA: TGTGCCAGCAGTTTCGGGGTTTTCGGTTCACCCCTCCACTTT; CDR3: CASSFGVFGSPLHF
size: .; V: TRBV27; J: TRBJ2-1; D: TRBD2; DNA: TGTGCCAGCAGTCTAAGCGGGGGGGCCGACAATGAGCAGTTCTTC; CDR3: CASSLSGGADNEQFF
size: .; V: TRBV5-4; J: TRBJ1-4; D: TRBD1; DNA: TGTGCCAGCAGCATGACAGGGGGTAATGAAAAACTGTTTTTT; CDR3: CASSMTGGNEKLFF
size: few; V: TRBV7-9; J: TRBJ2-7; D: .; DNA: TGTGCCAGCAGCTCACGGACAGTCTCCTACGAGCAGTACTTC; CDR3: CASSSRTVSYEQYF
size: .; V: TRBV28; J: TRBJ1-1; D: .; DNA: TGTGCCAGCAGCTCTTCAGGGAAGAGGACTGAAGCTTTCTTT; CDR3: CASSSSGKRTEAFF
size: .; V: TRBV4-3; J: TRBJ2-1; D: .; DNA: TGCGCCAGCAGCCAAGGGGTGGACTCGGAGTACTACAATGAGCAGTTCTTC; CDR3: CASSQGVDSEYYNEQFF
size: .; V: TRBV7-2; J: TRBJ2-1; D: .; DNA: TGTGCCAGCAGTCCGTGGCAGGGGAACAATGAGCAGTTCTTC; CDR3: CASSPWQGNNEQFF
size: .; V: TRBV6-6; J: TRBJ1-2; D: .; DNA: TGTGCCAGCAGTGCAGGGAGGTTATATGGCTACACCTTC; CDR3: CASSAGRLYGYTF
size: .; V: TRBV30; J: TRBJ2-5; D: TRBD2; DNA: TGTGCCTGGAGTTCGGTGGGAGGGATAGAGACCCAGTACTTC; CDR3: CAWSSVGGIETQYF
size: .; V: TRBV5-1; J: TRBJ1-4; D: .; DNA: TGCGCCAGCAGCCCCACGACCGCTAATGAAAAACTGTTTTTT; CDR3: CASSPTTANEKLFF
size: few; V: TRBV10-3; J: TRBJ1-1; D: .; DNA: TGTGCCACCCGGGACCCAAGGGCGAACACTGAAGCTTTCTTT; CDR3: CATRDPRANTEAFF
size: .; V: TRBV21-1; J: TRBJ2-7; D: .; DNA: TGTGCCAGCAGCAGCCGGGCCACAGGGGTCCACGAGCAGTACTTC; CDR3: CASSSRATGVHEQYF
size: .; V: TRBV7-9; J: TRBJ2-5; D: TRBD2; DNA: TGTGCCAGCAGCCCATCGGTGAGCGGGGGCGAGACCCAGTACTTC; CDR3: CASSPSVSGGETQYF
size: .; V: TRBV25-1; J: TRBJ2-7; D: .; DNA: TGTGCCTCGCAGCACGGTGGGGGCGGGTATAACGAGCAGTACTTC; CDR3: CASQHGGGGYNEQYF
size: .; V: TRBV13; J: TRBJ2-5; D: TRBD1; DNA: TGTGCCAGCAGCTTAGGCCTACAGGGGTCCGCAGCCCAGTACTTC; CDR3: CASSLGLQGSAAQYF
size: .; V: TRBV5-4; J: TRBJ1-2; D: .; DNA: TGTGCCAGCAGCATTGGGACGCCCCCGTCCTATGGCTACACCTTC; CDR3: CASSIGTPPSYGYTF
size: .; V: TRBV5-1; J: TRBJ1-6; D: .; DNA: TGCGCCAGCAGCTTGAGAGGGTTACTGAATTCACCCCTCCACTTT; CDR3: CASSLRGLLNSPLHF
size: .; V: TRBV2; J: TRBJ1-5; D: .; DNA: TGTGCCAGCAGTGAATCGGGTAGCAATCAGCCCCAGCATTTT; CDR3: CASSESGSNQPQHF
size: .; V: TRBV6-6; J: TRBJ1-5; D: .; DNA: TGTGCCAGCAGTTCGGTTTATAGCAATCAGCCCCAGCATTTT; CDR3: CASSSVYSNQPQHF
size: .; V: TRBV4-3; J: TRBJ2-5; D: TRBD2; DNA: TGCGCCAGCAGCCAGAACCCGGGACTAGCGGCCGGGGAGACCCAGTACTTC; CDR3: CASSQNPGLAAGETQYF
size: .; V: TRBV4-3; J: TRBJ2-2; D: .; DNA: TGCGCCAGCAGCCAAGCAGGGTTCAACACCGGGGAGCTGTTTTTT; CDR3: CASSQAGFNTGELFF
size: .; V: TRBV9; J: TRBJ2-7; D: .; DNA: TGTGCCAGCAGTGGACAGTCTAGCTCCTACGAGCAGTACTTC; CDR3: CASSGQSSSYEQYF
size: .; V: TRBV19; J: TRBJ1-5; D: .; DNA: TGTGCCAGTAGCGGTCGAAGCACTCAGCCCCAGCATTTT; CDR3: CASSGRSTQPQHF
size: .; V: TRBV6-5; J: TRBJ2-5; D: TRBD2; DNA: TGTGCCAGCAGTTACTCGATAGCGGGGGGGCAAGAGACCCAGTACTTC; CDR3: CASSYSIAGGQETQYF
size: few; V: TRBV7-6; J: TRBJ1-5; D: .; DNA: TGTGCCAGCAGCTTAGAAGGGGGGAGCAATCAGCCCCAGCATTTT; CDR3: CASSLEGGSNQPQHF
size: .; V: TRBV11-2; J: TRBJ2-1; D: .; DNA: TGTGCCAGCAGCTTAGGCCTAGGCAATGAGCAGTTCTTC; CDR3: CASSLGLGNEQFF
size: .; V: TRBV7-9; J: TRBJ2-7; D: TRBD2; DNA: TGTGCCAGCAGCTTAGGTAGCGGGGGGGCCGGAGAGCAGTACTTC; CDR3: CASSLGSGGAGEQYF
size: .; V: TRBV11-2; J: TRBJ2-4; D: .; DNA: TGTGCCAGCAGCCTAGCCCTGGGGGGGGCAAGGGACATTCAGTACTTC; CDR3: CASSLALGGARDIQYF
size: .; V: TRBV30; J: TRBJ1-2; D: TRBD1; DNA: TGTGCCTGGAGTACCCCGGGACAGGAGGGCTACACCTTC; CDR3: CAWSTPGQEGYTF
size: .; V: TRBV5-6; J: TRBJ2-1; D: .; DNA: TGTGCCAGCAGCTTACTCACTAGGCTTCCCTACAATGAGCAGTTCTTC; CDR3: CASSLLTRLPYNEQFF
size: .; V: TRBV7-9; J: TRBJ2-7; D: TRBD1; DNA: TGTGCCAGCAGCCTTGGACAGGGTGGCACCTACGAGCAGTACTTC; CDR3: CASSLGQGGTYEQYF
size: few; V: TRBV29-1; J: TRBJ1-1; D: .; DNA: TGCAGCGTTGAAGGGGGGGAAACTGAAGCTTTCTTT; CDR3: CSVEGGETEAFF
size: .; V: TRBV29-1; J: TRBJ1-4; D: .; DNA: TGCAGCGTTGAACTTGATAAGGGGCGGGAAAAACTGTTTTTT; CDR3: CSVELDKGREKLFF
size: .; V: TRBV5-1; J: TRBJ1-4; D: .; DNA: TGCGCCAGCAGTCTCTTCCCGGGTGCTAATGAAAAACTGTTTTTT; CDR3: CASSLFPGANEKLFF
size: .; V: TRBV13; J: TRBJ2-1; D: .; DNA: TGTGCCAGCAGTGACCCGGCCTCCAGGAATGAGCAGTTCTTC; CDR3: CASSDPASRNEQFF
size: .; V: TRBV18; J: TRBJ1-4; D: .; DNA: TGTGCCAGCTCGCGGGAGGTTTTTGAAAAACTGTTTTTT; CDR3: CASSREVFEKLFF
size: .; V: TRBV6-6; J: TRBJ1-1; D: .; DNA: TGTGCCACGGCGGCTGAAGCTTTCTTT; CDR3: CATAAEAFF
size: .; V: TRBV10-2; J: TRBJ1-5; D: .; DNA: TGCGCCAGCAGGAGACAGATCAATCAGCCCCAGCATTTT; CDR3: CASRRQINQPQHF
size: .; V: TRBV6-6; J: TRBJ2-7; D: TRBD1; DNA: TGTGCCAGCTACCCGACCACAGGGGTAGTCACCTACGAGCAGTACTTC; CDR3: CASYPTTGVVTYEQYF
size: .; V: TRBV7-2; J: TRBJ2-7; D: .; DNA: TGTGCCAGCAGCTTAGATGGGACGGGCAGGTCCTACGAGCAGTACTTC; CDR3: CASSLDGTGRSYEQYF
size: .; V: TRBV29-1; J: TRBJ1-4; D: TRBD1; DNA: TGCAGCGGACAGGGTCGCGGTGAAAAACTGTTTTTT; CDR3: CSGQGRGEKLFF
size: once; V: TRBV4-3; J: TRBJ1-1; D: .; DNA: TGCGCCAGCAGCCAAGATCTAGGAGGAAACACTGAAGCTTTCTTT; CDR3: CASSQDLGGNTEAFF